This TCR beta chain was sequenced during a study of shared clonotypes between healthy human individuals. Regarding the study as a whole: The study found lower generation probabilities in non-shared clonotypes than in those shared by all four donors. Shared across a handful of donors were roughly 4.7% of the naive CD4 clonotypes. Donors were few, which limited the genetic and exposure-history diversity represented.

The CDR3 runs to 13 residues. The V end lost 5 bases, the J end lost 1 base, and 5 bases lay between the germline ends. The germline V gene encodes CDR1 SEHNR and CDR2 FQNEAQ (reference sequence). CD45RO-negative cells were positively selected for CCR7, leaving out terminally differentiated effector memory CD45RA+ cells. As for this clone: What it binds is not known.

In the source study's methods: In the immunoSEQ data, sequences were junction-only and lacked quality scores, so filtering differed. Data came from immunoSEQ multiplex PCR; TCRdb stores just in-frame clones and leaves some out. V and J calls and clone size come straight from that table; D and trimming were deduced from the DNA. The sample carries roughly 2.1 million clones, 85% to 95% recorded once. Sequencing was performed on naive CD8+ T cells from PBMCs. This clonotype was obtained from a man younger than 35 in good health. Some clones in this sample may be carry-over from other donors' samples. V and J are TRBV7-9 and TRBJ2-2; D is undetermined. The CDR3: CASSRKNTGELFF. In DNA form, the CDR3 reads TGTGCCAGCAGCCGGAAGAACACCGGGGAGCTGTTTTTT.